A selection of T cell receptor beta chains follows, all from one sample in a study of cytomegalovirus exposure and HLA in healthy donors. Repertoires were generated with immunoSEQ multiplex PCR, while TCRdb's copy carries only in-frame clones and drops some. The profile shows around 100,000 clones, 76% of them singletons. The sequencing input was PBMCs. Receptor source: a young woman in good health and CMV-seropositive. Both conserved end residues are part of each CDR3. The D gene is left open where the match is weak. Where a row states a size, it is once, few, many or the class of an expanded clone; other rows omit it.

cdr3_nt: TGTGCCAGCAGTGAACGGACAGTTCAGCCCCAGCATTTT
cdr3_aa: CASSERTVQPQHF
d_call: NA
j_call: TRBJ1-5
v_call: TRBV2
clone_size: once

cdr3_nt: TGTGCCAGCAGGGGGCAGGACGTGGCTAATGAAAAACTGTTTTTT
cdr3_aa: CASRGQDVANEKLFF
d_call: NA
j_call: TRBJ1-4
v_call: TRBV6-1
clone_size: NA

cdr3_nt: TGTGCCAGTAGTATAGTTCTAGGGGACACGAGGAATCAGCCCCAGCATTTT
cdr3_aa: CASSIVLGDTRNQPQHF
d_call: NA
j_call: TRBJ1-5
v_call: TRBV19
clone_size: NA

cdr3_nt: TGTGCCAGCAGCTTAAGGACAGCTTATGGCTACACCTTC
cdr3_aa: CASSLRTAYGYTF
d_call: NA
j_call: TRBJ1-2
v_call: TRBV7-9
clone_size: NA

cdr3_nt: TGTGCCAGCAGTTCCGCCAGGGTCCACCAAGAGACCCAGTACTTC
cdr3_aa: CASSSARVHQETQYF
d_call: NA
j_call: TRBJ2-5
v_call: TRBV27
clone_size: NA

cdr3_nt: TGTGCCAGCAGGCTCTACAGGGGGCGCACAGATACGCAGTATTTT
cdr3_aa: CASRLYRGRTDTQYF
d_call: TRBD1
j_call: TRBJ2-3
v_call: TRBV2
clone_size: NA

cdr3_nt: TGTGCCAGCAGCCAAGAGTGGAGAACCAATTCACCCCTCCACTTT
cdr3_aa: CASSQEWRTNSPLHF
d_call: NA
j_call: TRBJ1-6
v_call: TRBV4-2
clone_size: few

cdr3_nt: TGTGCCAGCGCGGGGTCCCGGGACAGATTCCCAAACTATGGCTACACCTTC
cdr3_aa: CASAGSRDRFPNYGYTF
d_call: TRBD1
j_call: TRBJ1-2
v_call: TRBV27
clone_size: NA

cdr3_nt: TGTGCCAGCAGCGTACAGGGTTATTACACCTTC
cdr3_aa: CASSVQGYYTF
d_call: NA
j_call: TRBJ1-2
v_call: TRBV9
clone_size: NA

cdr3_nt: TGTGCCAGCAACGGAGCCAATAATTCACCCCTCCACTTT
cdr3_aa: CASNGANNSPLHF
d_call: NA
j_call: TRBJ1-6
v_call: TRBV27
clone_size: NA

cdr3_nt: TGTGCCACACAGGACGGGAGAAAGAACGGACCGGTCGGGGAGCTGTTTTTT
cdr3_aa: CATQDGRKNGPVGELFF
d_call: NA
j_call: TRBJ2-2
v_call: TRBV7-6
clone_size: NA

cdr3_nt: TGTGCCAGCAGCTTAGGGATGGAGCGGTATAGCACAGATACGCAGTATTTT
cdr3_aa: CASSLGMERYSTDTQYF
d_call: NA
j_call: TRBJ2-3
v_call: TRBV7-6
clone_size: NA

cdr3_nt: TGCGCCAGCAGTGAGAAGCCAGGGGGCTATGGCTACACCTTC
cdr3_aa: CASSEKPGGYGYTF
d_call: TRBD1
j_call: TRBJ1-2
v_call: TRBV10-1
clone_size: NA

cdr3_nt: TGTGCCAGCAGTTACTCGGCAGGGGTGGATGAAAAACTGTTTTTT
cdr3_aa: CASSYSAGVDEKLFF
d_call: NA
j_call: TRBJ1-4
v_call: TRBV6-5
clone_size: few

cdr3_nt: TGTGCCAGCAGTTTAACGGGGACCTACAATGAGCAGTTCTTC
cdr3_aa: CASSLTGTYNEQFF
d_call: NA
j_call: TRBJ2-1
v_call: TRBV6-1
clone_size: NA

cdr3_nt: TGTGCCAGCTCACCACTGAAGGACAGGGATCCGGATACGCAGTATTTT
cdr3_aa: CASSPLKDRDPDTQYF
d_call: TRBD1
j_call: TRBJ2-3
v_call: TRBV18
clone_size: NA

cdr3_nt: TGTGCCAGCAGCTCCTTAGCGGGGGACACAGATACGCAGTATTTT
cdr3_aa: CASSSLAGDTDTQYF
d_call: TRBD2
j_call: TRBJ2-3
v_call: TRBV7-2
clone_size: NA

cdr3_nt: TGCGCCAGCAGCCTTGGGACTAGCGGGGGTCAAGAGACCCAGTACTTC
cdr3_aa: CASSLGTSGGQETQYF
d_call: TRBD2
j_call: TRBJ2-5
v_call: TRBV5-1
clone_size: NA

cdr3_nt: TGTGCCAGCAGGTTCGTCCCCCCCTCTAGCGATGCCGGGGAGCTGTTTTTT
cdr3_aa: CASRFVPPSSDAGELFF
d_call: NA
j_call: TRBJ2-2
v_call: TRBV6-4
clone_size: NA

cdr3_nt: TGCGCCAGCAGCCAAGCCTACCTGCTTACGCAGTATTTT
cdr3_aa: CASSQAYLLTQYF
d_call: NA
j_call: TRBJ2-3
v_call: TRBV4-1
clone_size: once

cdr3_nt: TGTGCCAGCAGCTTATCGCACACAAACTATGGCTACACCTTC
cdr3_aa: CASSLSHTNYGYTF
d_call: NA
j_call: TRBJ1-2
v_call: TRBV7-3
clone_size: NA

cdr3_nt: TGTGCCAGCAGCCCGCGGGGTAACTCCTATAATTCACCCCTCCACTTT
cdr3_aa: CASSPRGNSYNSPLHF
d_call: NA
j_call: TRBJ1-6
v_call: TRBV9
clone_size: NA

cdr3_nt: TGTGCCAGCAGTTTACCTGGAGCCACTGAAGCTTTCTTT
cdr3_aa: CASSLPGATEAFF
d_call: NA
j_call: TRBJ1-1
v_call: TRBV27
clone_size: NA

cdr3_nt: TGTGCCAGCAGCCCCCCGGCCCCGGGGTGGGGGGAGCTGTTTTTT
cdr3_aa: CASSPPAPGWGELFF
d_call: NA
j_call: TRBJ2-2
v_call: TRBV7-2
clone_size: NA

cdr3_nt: TGTGCCAGCAGTGCACTAGCGGATCTGGGCTACGAGCAGTACTTC
cdr3_aa: CASSALADLGYEQYF
d_call: TRBD2
j_call: TRBJ2-7
v_call: TRBV28
clone_size: NA

cdr3_nt: TGTGCCAGCAGCAGTGGTGCCTTGGCTGCCTCCTACGAGCAGTACTTC
cdr3_aa: CASSSGALAASYEQYF
d_call: NA
j_call: TRBJ2-7
v_call: TRBV13
clone_size: once

cdr3_nt: TGTGCCAGCAGTGAAATCACAGGGGGCTTATACGAGCAGTACTTC
cdr3_aa: CASSEITGGLYEQYF
d_call: TRBD1
j_call: TRBJ2-7
v_call: TRBV6-1
clone_size: few

cdr3_nt: TGTGCCAGCAGCTTAGGAGGGAGCTTCAATCAGCCCCAGCATTTT
cdr3_aa: CASSLGGSFNQPQHF
d_call: NA
j_call: TRBJ1-5
v_call: TRBV7-2
clone_size: NA

cdr3_nt: TGTGCCAGTAGTTCAGGTGTCTCTGGGGCCAACGTCCTGACTTTC
cdr3_aa: CASSSGVSGANVLTF
d_call: NA
j_call: TRBJ2-6
v_call: TRBV19
clone_size: NA

cdr3_nt: TGTGCCAGCAGCAAGCTGGGACAGGGGGCCTCCTACGAGCAGTACTTC
cdr3_aa: CASSKLGQGASYEQYF
d_call: TRBD1
j_call: TRBJ2-7
v_call: TRBV6-6
clone_size: NA

cdr3_nt: TGTGCCAGCAGCTTTGGACTAGCGGGAGCGGCGAACACCGGGGAGCTGTTTTTT
cdr3_aa: CASSFGLAGAANTGELFF
d_call: TRBD2
j_call: TRBJ2-2
v_call: TRBV7-8
clone_size: NA

cdr3_nt: TGCGCCAGCAGCCCACGGACTAGCGGGGGGGCCAAAGAGCAGTTCTTC
cdr3_aa: CASSPRTSGGAKEQFF
d_call: TRBD2
j_call: TRBJ2-1
v_call: TRBV5-1
clone_size: NA

cdr3_nt: TGTGCCAGCAGCTTAGGAGAAGGTGTCTATGGCTACACCTTC
cdr3_aa: CASSLGEGVYGYTF
d_call: NA
j_call: TRBJ1-2
v_call: TRBV5-8
clone_size: few

cdr3_nt: TGCGCCAGCAGCTTGGGTCACCGGAGCTCTGGAAACACCATATATTTT
cdr3_aa: CASSLGHRSSGNTIYF
d_call: NA
j_call: TRBJ1-3
v_call: TRBV5-1
clone_size: NA

cdr3_nt: TGTGCCAGCACAGGGGGCTTTACTGAAGCTTTCTTT
cdr3_aa: CASTGGFTEAFF
d_call: TRBD1
j_call: TRBJ1-1
v_call: TRBV5-4
clone_size: NA

cdr3_nt: TGTGCCAGCAGCGTAGGCTTGCAGGGGTTCGCTGAAGCTTTCTTT
cdr3_aa: CASSVGLQGFAEAFF
d_call: NA
j_call: TRBJ1-1
v_call: TRBV9
clone_size: NA

cdr3_nt: TGTGCCAGCAGTTACTTTCTAGCGGGAGAGAACAATGAGCAGTTCTTC
cdr3_aa: CASSYFLAGENNEQFF
d_call: TRBD2
j_call: TRBJ2-1
v_call: TRBV6-5
clone_size: few

cdr3_nt: TGCGCCAGCAGGGAGGTAGGAGATACGCAGTATTTT
cdr3_aa: CASREVGDTQYF
d_call: NA
j_call: TRBJ2-3
v_call: TRBV5-1
clone_size: few

cdr3_nt: TGTGCCAGTAAGACAGGGTCTAATGAAAAACTGTTTTTT
cdr3_aa: CASKTGSNEKLFF
d_call: TRBD1
j_call: TRBJ1-4
v_call: TRBV2
clone_size: NA

cdr3_nt: TGTGCCACCAGCAGATCGCAGGGGGACGTCTGGGATCGGAGCAATCAGCCCCAGCATTTT
cdr3_aa: CATSRSQGDVWDRSNQPQHF
d_call: TRBD1
j_call: TRBJ1-5
v_call: TRBV15
clone_size: NA

cdr3_nt: TGTGCCTGGAGTGTATTTGCAGGGAACGGCTACACCTTC
cdr3_aa: CAWSVFAGNGYTF
d_call: NA
j_call: TRBJ1-2
v_call: TRBV30
clone_size: NA

cdr3_nt: TGTGCCAGTAGTATTGCCGGGACTCCCGAGCAGTACTTC
cdr3_aa: CASSIAGTPEQYF
d_call: NA
j_call: TRBJ2-7
v_call: TRBV19
clone_size: NA

cdr3_nt: TGTGCCAGCGGGAGGCTAGCGGGTATGGAGACCCAGTACTTC
cdr3_aa: CASGRLAGMETQYF
d_call: TRBD2
j_call: TRBJ2-5
v_call: TRBV4-2
clone_size: NA

cdr3_nt: TGTGCCAGCTCACCAGGAGAGACGGAGACCCAGTACTTC
cdr3_aa: CASSPGETETQYF
d_call: NA
j_call: TRBJ2-5
v_call: TRBV18
clone_size: few

cdr3_nt: TGTGCCAGTAGTATAGATGTCGGGGGGTTCTACGAGCAGTACTTC
cdr3_aa: CASSIDVGGFYEQYF
d_call: TRBD2
j_call: TRBJ2-7
v_call: TRBV19
clone_size: once

cdr3_nt: TGTGCCAGCTCACCGCCCGGGACAGGGCCGGGGAAACTGTTTTTT
cdr3_aa: CASSPPGTGPGKLFF
d_call: TRBD1
j_call: TRBJ1-4
v_call: TRBV18
clone_size: NA

cdr3_nt: TGTGCCAGCAGTGAAGGAAGGGGGGGCCCCTACAATGAGCAGTTCTTC
cdr3_aa: CASSEGRGGPYNEQFF
d_call: NA
j_call: TRBJ2-1
v_call: TRBV2
clone_size: few

cdr3_nt: TGTGCCAGCAGCTCCCAACTAGGCGGGGGCTCCTACGAGCAGTACTTC
cdr3_aa: CASSSQLGGGSYEQYF
d_call: TRBD2
j_call: TRBJ2-7
v_call: TRBV5-4
clone_size: NA

cdr3_nt: TGTGCCAGCAGCCACAGGGGCCGCAACTATGGCTACACCTTC
cdr3_aa: CASSHRGRNYGYTF
d_call: TRBD1
j_call: TRBJ1-2
v_call: TRBV28
clone_size: NA

cdr3_nt: TGTGCCAGCAGTAGCCGGGACAGCTATGGCTACACCTTC
cdr3_aa: CASSSRDSYGYTF
d_call: TRBD1
j_call: TRBJ1-2
v_call: TRBV2
clone_size: NA

cdr3_nt: TGTGCCAGCAGTTTAGCGGGAACTGAGACCCAGTACTTC
cdr3_aa: CASSLAGTETQYF
d_call: NA
j_call: TRBJ2-5
v_call: TRBV27
clone_size: NA

cdr3_nt: TGTGCCAGCAGCTTTTCAGACACTGAAGCTTTCTTT
cdr3_aa: CASSFSDTEAFF
d_call: NA
j_call: TRBJ1-1
v_call: TRBV7-9
clone_size: NA

cdr3_nt: TGCGCCAGCAGGTCATATTCCGGGACAAGAAATTCACCCCTCCACTTT
cdr3_aa: CASRSYSGTRNSPLHF
d_call: NA
j_call: TRBJ1-6
v_call: TRBV5-1
clone_size: NA

cdr3_nt: TGTGCCAGCAGTCCTACTAGCGGGAGGGCTTCGGGGGCCAACGTCCTGACTTTC
cdr3_aa: CASSPTSGRASGANVLTF
d_call: TRBD2
j_call: TRBJ2-6
v_call: TRBV28
clone_size: few

cdr3_nt: TGTGCCAGCAGAGACCCACGGCCCAGAAACGGGGAAGCTGTGAACACTGAAGCTTTCTTT
cdr3_aa: CASRDPRPRNGEAVNTEAFF
d_call: NA
j_call: TRBJ1-1
v_call: TRBV6-4
clone_size: NA

cdr3_nt: TGTGCCATCAGTACCGGGACTTTCGACAATGAGCAGTTCTTC
cdr3_aa: CAISTGTFDNEQFF
d_call: NA
j_call: TRBJ2-1
v_call: TRBV10-3
clone_size: once

cdr3_nt: TGTGCCATCACCCCTGACCCGGGATATAACTACGAGCAGTACTTC
cdr3_aa: CAITPDPGYNYEQYF
d_call: NA
j_call: TRBJ2-7
v_call: TRBV10-3
clone_size: NA

cdr3_nt: TGTGCCAGCAGATTCCCTGGAGAGGGCACTGAAGCTTTCTTT
cdr3_aa: CASRFPGEGTEAFF
d_call: NA
j_call: TRBJ1-1
v_call: TRBV6-1
clone_size: NA

cdr3_nt: TGTGCCAGCAGCTTAAACGGACAGGGAACGCCTGGCTACACCTTC
cdr3_aa: CASSLNGQGTPGYTF
d_call: TRBD1
j_call: TRBJ1-2
v_call: TRBV5-4
clone_size: NA

cdr3_nt: TGTGCCAGCAGTCGGGGATTCAATGAGCAGTTCTTC
cdr3_aa: CASSRGFNEQFF
d_call: NA
j_call: TRBJ2-1
v_call: TRBV25-1
clone_size: once